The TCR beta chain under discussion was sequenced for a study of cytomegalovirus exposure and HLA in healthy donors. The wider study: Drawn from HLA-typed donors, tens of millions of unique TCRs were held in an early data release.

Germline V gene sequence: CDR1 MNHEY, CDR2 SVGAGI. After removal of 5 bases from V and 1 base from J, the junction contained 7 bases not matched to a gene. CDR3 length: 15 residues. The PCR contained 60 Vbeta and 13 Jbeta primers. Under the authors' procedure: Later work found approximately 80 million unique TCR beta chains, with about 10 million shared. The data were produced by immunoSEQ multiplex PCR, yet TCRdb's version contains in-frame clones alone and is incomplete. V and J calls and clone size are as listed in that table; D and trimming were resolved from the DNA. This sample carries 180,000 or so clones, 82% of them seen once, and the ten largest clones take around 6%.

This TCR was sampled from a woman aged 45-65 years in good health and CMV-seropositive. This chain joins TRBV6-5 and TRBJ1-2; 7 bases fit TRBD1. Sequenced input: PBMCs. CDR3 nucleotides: TGTGCCAGCAGTCGGAGCGACAGGGATAACTATGGCTACACCTTC. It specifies CASSRSDRDNYGYTF.